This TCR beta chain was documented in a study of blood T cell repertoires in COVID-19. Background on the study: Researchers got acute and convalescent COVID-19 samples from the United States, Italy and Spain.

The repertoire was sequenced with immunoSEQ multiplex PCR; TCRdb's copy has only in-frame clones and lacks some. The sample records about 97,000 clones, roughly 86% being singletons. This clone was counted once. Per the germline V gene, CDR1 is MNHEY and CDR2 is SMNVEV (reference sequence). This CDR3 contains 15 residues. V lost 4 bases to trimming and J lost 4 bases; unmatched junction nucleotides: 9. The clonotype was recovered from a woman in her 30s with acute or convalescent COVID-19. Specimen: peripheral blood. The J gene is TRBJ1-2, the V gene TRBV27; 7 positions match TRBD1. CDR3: CASSYSGTVLYGYTF. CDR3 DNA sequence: TGTGCCAGCAGTTACTCCGGGACAGTACTCTATGGCTACACCTTC.